This entry describes one T cell receptor (beta chain). Its antigen is currently unknown. The same CDR3 arises from other DNA sequences in this sample as well. V was cut by 0 bases and J by 1 base, with 6 bases left in between. The CDR3 runs to 14 residues. Germline CDR1 is LNHNV and CDR2 is YYDKDF (reference sequence). Nominal health characterized the donors when sampled, though unrecorded immune exposures were likely. This sample is drawn from a study of cytomegalovirus exposure and HLA in healthy donors. Study findings and constraints: The classifier reportedly diagnosed cytomegalovirus status with high specificity and sensitivity.

The study ran its PCR with 60 Vbeta and 13 Jbeta primers. Profiled with immunoSEQ multiplex PCR; TCRdb holds only in-frame clones, not every one. This sample carries about 280,000 clones, about 90% of them seen once, and the ten largest clones take 2% to 3%. The clonotype was recovered from a woman younger than 30 in good health and CMV-seronegative. The gene calls are TRBV15 and TRBJ2-5, with TRBD1 as a possible D gene (6 bases). The material sequenced was PBMCs. CDR3 DNA sequence: TGTGCCACCAGCAGAGACAGGGGCCAAGAGACCCAGTACTTC. This translates into CATSRDRGQETQYF.